These 11 T cell receptor beta chains share one sample of origin, sequenced in a study of shared clonotypes between healthy human individuals. Using immunoSEQ multiplex PCR, the repertoire was profiled, and TCRdb retains in-frame clones only, with some absent. Here the sample spans about 100,000 clones, about half being singletons. Sequencing used PBMCs. These TCRs come from a middle-aged woman in good health. Some clones in this sample may be carry-over from other donors' samples.

This clone was seen only a few times. This chain uses TRBV5-1 with TRBJ2-7; D is ambiguous. Deletions cut 2 bases from V and 2 bases from J, with 5 bases between. Per germline, CDR1 SGHRS and CDR2 YFSETQ. The CDR3 is 12 residues long. CDR3 protein: CASSLQAYEQYF. Written as DNA, the CDR3 is TGCGCCAGCAGCTTACAAGCCTACGAGCAGTACTTC.

There are a few counts of this clone. This chain connects TRBV30 to TRBJ2-7; 8 nucleotides agree with TRBD2. J gave up 2 bases and V 3 bases, and 6 bases lay outside the gene matches. The CDR3 spans 14 residues. Germline V gene sequence: CDR1 GTSNPN, CDR2 SVGIG (reference sequence). CDR3 loop: CAWRPLAATYEQYF. The DNA for the CDR3 is TGTGCCTGGAGACCACTAGCGGCTACCTACGAGCAGTACTTC.

The J gene is TRBJ2-1, the V gene TRBV5-1, with TRBD2 as a possible D gene (5 bases). This CDR3 has 12 amino acids. The V end lost 2 bases, the J end lost 10 bases, and 10 bases lay between the germline ends. Germline values: CDR1 SGHRS, CDR2 YFSETQ. The DNA for the CDR3 is TGCGCCAGCAGCTTCCTAGCAGGCGAGCAGTTCTTC. Translating it yields CASSFLAGEQFF.

The chain employs TRBV5-6 and TRBJ2-7, with D perhaps TRBD1 or TRBD2 (6 bases each). There are 13 residues in the CDR3. The V end lost 3 bases, the J end lost 4 bases, and 11 bases lay between the germline ends. Germline loops: CDR1 SGHDT, CDR2 YYEEEE. The CDR3 loop reads CASSYQGRYEQYF. CDR3 nucleotide sequence: TGTGCCAGCAGCTACCAGGGGAGGTACGAGCAGTACTTC.

J is TRBJ2-7 and V is TRBV14; D possibly corresponds to TRBD2 (7 bases). Germline assignment: CDR1 SGHDN and CDR2 FVKESK. With 1 base removed from V and 6 bases from J, the gap between germline ends came to 16 bases. This CDR3 comprises 15 residues. This chain's CDR3 is CASSQGEGEYAEQYF. As DNA, the CDR3 is TGTGCCAGCAGCCAAGGGGAGGGGGAATACGCCGAGCAGTACTTC. Full variable domain (remainder filled in from reference TRBV14 and TRBJ2-7): EAGVTQFPSHSVIEKGQTVTLRCDPISGHDNLYWYRRVMGKEIKFLLHFVKESKQDESGMPNNRFLAERTGGTYSTLKVQPAELEDSGVYFCASSQGEGEYAEQYFGPGTRLTVT.

The chain links TRBV5-1 to TRBJ2-7; 11 bases are shared with TRBD1. V was clipped by 7 bases and J by 5 bases; unmatched bases: 8. From germline, CDR1 is SGHRS and CDR2 YFSETQ. The CDR3 is 14 amino acids. CDR3: CASRRGTGGDEQYF. DNA of the CDR3: TGCGCCAGCCGCCGCGGGACAGGGGGGGACGAGCAGTACTTC.

This clone has just a few counts. V usage is TRBV18 and J usage is TRBJ2-7; 13 nucleotides align to TRBD2. Per germline, CDR1 KGHSH and CDR2 LQKENI. The CDR3 contains 16 residues. V trimming: 3 bases; J trimming: 2 bases; junction bases outside the gene matches: 4. This CDR3 is CASSPRLAGGPYEQYF. The DNA for the CDR3 is TGTGCCAGCTCACCGAGACTAGCGGGAGGCCCCTACGAGCAGTACTTC.

The chain is built from TRBV5-4 and TRBJ2-2, with 10 bases that match TRBD1. The CDR3 loop spans 15 amino acids. The V gene's germline CDR1 is SGHNT and CDR2 YYREEE (reference sequence). The V segment lost 2 bases and the J segment 6 bases; nucleotides outside the gene matches: 4. This CDR3 reads CASSLRQGAAGELFF. In DNA form, the CDR3 reads TGTGCCAGCAGCTTAAGACAGGGGGCGGCCGGGGAGCTGTTTTTT. Looking up the rest from reference TRBV5-4 and TRBJ2-2 gives the full variable domain: ETGVTQSPTHLIKTRGQQVTLRCSSQSGHNTVSWYQQALGQGPQFIFQYYREEENGRGNFPPRFSGLQFPNYSSELNVNALELDDSALYLCASSLRQGAAGELFFGEGSRLTVL.

This chain connects TRBV7-2 to TRBJ1-2, with TRBD1 as a possible D gene (5 bases). V lost 2 bases, J lost 5 bases, and 15 bases lay in between. This CDR3 comprises 15 residues. Germline CDR1 reads SGHTA; CDR2 reads FQGNSA. CDR3 nucleotides: TGTGCCAGCAGCTTAACACCTCCGGGGCCGTATGGCTACACCTTC. It is translated as CASSLTPPGPYGYTF.

This clone was counted only a few times. The genes are TRBV7-2 and TRBJ1-2; possibly TRBD1 for D (6 bases). This CDR3 region has 14 residues. Trimming pared 5 bases from V and 1 base from J, leaving 11 bases between. CDR1 is SGHTA and CDR2 is FQGNSA in the germline V gene. CDR3 protein: CASSQNRDNYGYTF. The CDR3 DNA reads TGTGCCAGCAGCCAAAACAGGGATAACTATGGCTACACCTTC. Supplemented by reference TRBV7-2 and TRBJ1-2, the full variable domain reads GAGVSQSPSNKVTEKGKDVELRCDPISGHTALYWYRQSLGQGLEFLIYFQGNSAPDKSGLPSDRFSAERTGGSVSTLTIQRTQQEDSAVYLCASSQNRDNYGYTFGSGTRLTVV.

The chain joins TRBV28 to TRBJ1-2, with D maybe TRBD1 (5 bases). This CDR3 contains 15 residues. Trimming removed 5 bases at V and 2 bases at J, with 15 bases between. CDR1 is MDHEN, CDR2 SYDVKM, per germline. The CDR3 protein is CASSPLAGSNYGYTF. The CDR3 nucleotides are TGTGCCAGCAGTCCCCTTGCAGGGTCGAACTATGGCTACACCTTC.